This TCR beta chain was identified in a study of cytomegalovirus exposure and HLA in healthy donors. General study points: HLA restriction was apparent for most CMV-associated TCR beta chains in a later analysis.

Both 60 Vbeta primers and 13 Jbeta primers went into the PCR. Profiled with immunoSEQ multiplex PCR; TCRdb holds only in-frame clones, not every one. The sample shows about 250,000 clones, around two thirds of them seen only once. The CDR3 consists of 16 residues. Germline V CDR1 and CDR2: MDHEN, SYDVKM. Trimming pared 2 bases from V and 4 bases from J, leaving 18 bases between. A word on this clone: Antigen: not known.

The source of this sequence is a female donor in good health and CMV-seronegative. The specimen sequenced was PBMCs. V usage is TRBV28 and J usage is TRBJ2-7, with D perhaps matching TRBD1 (5 bases). The DNA of the CDR3 is TGTGCCAGCAGTTTAATCCCGGCAGGGTCCCTTTACGAGCAGTACTTC. Its translation: CASSLIPAGSLYEQYF.